The next 10 T cell receptor beta chains were all read from a single sample in a study of control samples from healthy donors and cancer patients (dated by TCRdb to 2020 to 2022). Library prep was done by the immunoSEQ multiplex PCR assay. What TCRdb holds here is the immuneACCESS table cut down to in-frame rearrangements. Part of the clones is not present; checked against another copy, under half of the missing clones reflect an unresolved V gene, and the others are unexplained. The table for this sample lists roughly 370,000 clones; roughly 90% of them were counted only once. The ten largest clones capture more than 6% of the sample. Sequenced input: PBMCs. The receptors here all came from a man aged 35-49 years with head and neck cancer.

This chain connects TRBV4-3 to TRBJ2-7; 7 bases map to TRBD2. The germline gives CDR1 LGHNA, CDR2 YSLEER. There are 15 residues in the CDR3. J gave up 3 bases and V 5 bases, and 10 bases lay outside the gene matches. For the CDR3, the DNA is TGCGCCAGCAGCTCCAATGAGCGGGGCGGCTACGAGCAGTACTTC. Translating gives CASSSNERGGYEQYF.

This clone is a singleton in its sample. This sequence joins TRBV28 and TRBJ2-7, with D perhaps being TRBD1 or TRBD2 (5 bases each). The CDR3 runs 16 residues. V dropped 5 bases and J dropped 3 bases, with 20 bases sitting between them. Germline V gene lookup returns CDR1 MDHEN and CDR2 SYDVKM. CDR3 residues: CASSPIAGTTIYEQYF. The CDR3 coding sequence is TGTGCCAGCAGTCCCATAGCCGGGACCACAATCTACGAGCAGTACTTC. Combining the CDR3 with reference TRBV28 and TRBJ2-7 gives the whole variable domain DVKVTQSSRYLVKRTGEKVFLECVQDMDHENMFWYRQDPGLGLRLIYFSYDVKMKEKGDIPEGYSVSREKKERFSLILESASTNQTSMYLCASSPIAGTTIYEQYFGPGTRLTVT.

The chain employs TRBV18 and TRBJ1-1; D unresolved. Germline CDR1 reads KGHSH; CDR2 reads LQKENI. Between the trimmed V and J ends, which lost 7 bases and 0 bases, there was a span of 12 bases. The CDR3 is 14 amino acids. CDR3: CASLRQGMNTEAFF. The CDR3 region has the DNA TGTGCCAGCTTACGACAAGGGATGAACACTGAAGCTTTCTTT.

The CDR3 bases are TGTGCCAGCAGCGGCAGCTTACCAAATCAGCCCCAGCATTTT. Residues: CASSGSLPNQPQHF. The chain has TRBV3-1 (or the pseudogene TRBV3-2) and TRBJ1-5; the D is unclear. The CDR3 runs to 14 residues. Trimming removed 5 bases at V and 4 bases at J, with 12 bases between. The germline gives CDR1 LGHDT, CDR2 YNNKEL (reference sequence).

This clone was counted many times. V usage is TRBV7-3 and J usage is TRBJ2-7; D unclear. Trimming cost V 1 base and J 5 bases, with 9 bases left between them. Per germline, CDR1 SGHTA and CDR2 FQGTGA. This CDR3 contains 13 residues. The CDR3 is CASSLIPNDEQYF. In DNA form, the CDR3 reads TGTGCCAGCAGCTTAATACCCAATGACGAGCAGTACTTC.

The rearrangement links TRBV11-2 to TRBJ2-7, with D perhaps assigned TRBD1 or TRBD2 (5 bases each). The germline V and J ends were trimmed by 1 base and 3 bases, with 7 bases remaining between them. There are 13 residues in the CDR3. CDR1 and CDR2 from the germline V gene are SGHAT and FQNNGV. The CDR3 DNA sequence: TGTGCCAGCAGCTTAGGGGACGTCTACGAGCAGTACTTC. Encoded protein: CASSLGDVYEQYF.

The chain couples TRBV19 to TRBJ2-7, with D perhaps matching TRBD1 or TRBD2 (5 bases each). This CDR3 region has 15 residues. Trimming stripped 0 bases from V and 3 bases from J, with 12 bases between. Germline CDR1 reads LNHDA; CDR2 reads SQIVND (reference sequence). CDR3 sequence (DNA): TGTGCCAGTAGTATAGAGGCAGGGAGAATCTACGAGCAGTACTTC. Translated, it gives CASSIEAGRIYEQYF. The full variable domain, completed using reference TRBV19 and TRBJ2-7, is DGGITQSPKYLFRKEGQNVTLSCEQNLNHDAMYWYRQDPGQGLRLIYYSQIVNDFQKGDIAEGYSVSREKKESFPLTVTSAQKNPTAFYLCASSIEAGRIYEQYFGPGTRLTVT.

V and J are TRBV5-1 and TRBJ1-1; 10 bases map to TRBD1. The J segment lost 4 bases and the V segment lost 2 bases, leaving 2 bases of the junction unmatched. CDR1 and CDR2 from the germline V gene are SGHRS and YFSETQ. This CDR3 region has 14 residues. This CDR3 is CASSLDRGLTEAFF. The DNA of the CDR3 is TGCGCCAGCAGCTTAGACAGGGGGCTCACTGAAGCTTTCTTT.

This sequence joins TRBV28 and TRBJ2-7; D tentatively reads TRBD1 or TRBD2 (5 bases each). The V and J ends lost 6 bases and 1 base respectively, with 13 bases between them. The germline CDR1 and CDR2 sequences are MDHEN and SYDVKM. This CDR3 has 14 residues. The CDR3 nucleotides are TGTGCCAGCAGAAACCGGGACCGTTCCTACGAGCAGTACTTC. Protein sequence: CASRNRDRSYEQYF. Full variable domain (missing parts from reference TRBV28 and TRBJ2-7): DVKVTQSSRYLVKRTGEKVFLECVQDMDHENMFWYRQDPGLGLRLIYFSYDVKMKEKGDIPEGYSVSREKKERFSLILESASTNQTSMYLCASRNRDRSYEQYFGPGTRLTVT.

The V gene is TRBV3-1 (or the pseudogene TRBV3-2), the J gene TRBJ1-2; TRBD1 aligns across 9 bases. CDR1 and CDR2 from the germline V gene are LGHDT and YNNKEL (reference sequence). This CDR3 has 16 amino acids. Trimming took 2 bases from V and 3 from J; bases not matched to a gene: 7. The CDR3 DNA reads as TGTGCCAGCAGCCAAAAACCGGGACAGGGTGACTATGGCTACACCTTC. Translated: CASSQKPGQGDYGYTF.